The 29 T cell receptor beta chains given below trace back to one sample, sequenced in a study of blood T cells in healthy people across ages. The authors ran a second PCR of about 6 to 11 cycles using a sample-barcoded 5' primer and a J-beta primer mix. TCRdb re-derived calls from the 5' RACE reads in MiXCR, one entry per CDR3 protein. The sample gives 550,000 to 800,000 distinct CDR3 sequences, around 20% of which show up once; approximately 3.7% is in the top ten. Sample: blood. The receptors here all came from a man in his 70s in good health.

The rearrangement uses TRBV28 and TRBJ2-1, with unresolved D. The J call may be mistaken, given a closer DNA end match to TRBJ2-7. The CDR3 is 12 amino acids. The germline CDR1 and CDR2 sequences are MDHEN and SYDVKM. CDR3 nucleotides: TGTGCCAGCGGTGTCAATTCCTACGAGCAGTACTTC. Its protein product is CASGVNSYEQYF.

The chain uses TRBV6-6 and TRBJ2-5; maybe TRBD1 (6 bases). TRBJ2-1 matches the DNA end more closely, so the J call is doubtful. Looked up from germline, CDR1 is MNHNY and CDR2 is SVGAGI (reference sequence). The CDR3 extends over 14 amino acids. The CDR3 DNA reads TGTGCCAGCAGTTACCAGGCAGCAGGGGATGAGCAGTTCTTC. Protein: CASSYQAAGDEQFF.

The genes are TRBV29-1 and TRBJ1-5; a possible D gene is TRBD1 (5 bases). Germline V gene lookup returns CDR1 SQVTM and CDR2 ANQGSEA. V lost 6 bases and J lost 3, with 15 bases in between. This CDR3 is 14 amino acids long. CDR3 nucleotides: TGCAGCGTGGCCCCCACAGGCTACAATCAGCCCCAGCATTTT. Translating it yields CSVAPTGYNQPQHF.

This clonotype was observed a few times. The chain has TRBV12-3 or TRBV12-4 and TRBJ1-2; 7 nucleotides match TRBD1. The junction had 10 bases not matched to a gene; V was cut back by 5 bases and J by 4 bases. The CDR3 is made up of 15 amino acids. CDR3 nucleotides: TGTGCCAGCAGTCATCACACACAGGGGTCCTATGGCTACACCTTC. Translated: CASSHHTQGSYGYTF.

This clonotype showed up just a few times. The chain combines TRBV4-2 with TRBJ1-1, with D perhaps TRBD1 (6 bases). The V gene's germline CDR1 is LGHNA and CDR2 YNFKEQ. Trimming stripped 2 bases from V and 4 bases from J, with 11 bases between. The CDR3 loop spans 14 amino acids. In DNA, the CDR3 is TGTGCCAGCAGCCAAAGAGACAGGAGCACTGAAGCTTTCTTT. It specifies CASSQRDRSTEAFF.

The chain carries TRBV21-1 and TRBJ2-3; the D segment call TRBD2 is taken from the table without a DNA check. TRBV21-1 is annotated as a pseudogene. The CDR3 contains 17 residues. CDR3 DNA: TGTGCCAGCAGCCCCCGGACTAGCGGGAGGGCGGCAGATGCGCAGTATTTT. This translates into CASSPRTSGRAADAQYF.

This sequence joins TRBV7-6 and TRBJ1-3; D ambiguous. V dropped 6 bases and J dropped 2 bases, with 14 bases sitting between them. This CDR3 spans 15 amino acids. In germline, CDR1 is SGHVS, CDR2 FNYEAQ. The CDR3 sequence is CASRPLSGAGNTIYF. The CDR3 nucleotides read TGTGCCAGCAGGCCCCTTAGTGGGGCTGGAAACACCATATATTTT.

This clonotype is a singleton in its sample. V gene TRBV7-9 combines with J gene TRBJ1-4, with a weak D call TRBD1 (5 bases). CDR1 is SEHNR and CDR2 is FQNEAQ in the germline V gene (reference sequence). The CDR3 has 14 amino acids. Deletions cut 5 bases from V and 1 base from J, with 8 bases between. In DNA form, the CDR3 reads TGTGCCAGCAGCAAAACAGGAACTAATGAAAAACTGTTTTTT. Residues: CASSKTGTNEKLFF.

The chain has TRBV20-1 and TRBJ1-1; no reliable D call. The CDR3 covers 15 residues. V was clipped by 3 bases and J by 1 base, with 15 bases between them. CDR1 and CDR2 (germline): DFQATT, SNEGSKA (reference sequence). In nucleotides, the CDR3 is TGCAGTGCTAGGGCCAGGTTGTCCGGGAACACTGAAGCTTTCTTT. Translating gives CSARARLSGNTEAFF.

Comments on this clonotype: Sequence at one end of the junction differs from germline and may be a read error. The J gene is TRBJ2-2, the V gene TRBV29-1; D is undetermined. The CDR3 runs to 11 residues. Germline V gene lookup returns CDR1 SQVTM and CDR2 ANQGSEA. The CDR3 nucleotides are TGCGGCGTTCAGTTCACCGGGGAGCTGTTTTTT. Translation gives CGVQFTGELFF.

The chain is built from TRBV18 and TRBJ2-3, with 10 bases fitting TRBD2. The CDR3 spans 14 residues. Germline V lookup: CDR1 KGHSH, CDR2 LQKENI. V lost 5 bases and J lost 4; bases outside the gene matches: 3. This CDR3 reads CASSSSGSPDTQYF. Written as DNA, the CDR3 is TGTGCCAGCTCATCTAGCGGGAGTCCAGATACGCAGTATTTT.

Points on this clonotype: Sequence at one end of the junction differs from germline and may be a read error. This rearrangement joins TRBV10-3 to TRBJ2-5, with TRBD1 matching 11 bases. Germline CDR1 reads ENHRY; CDR2 reads SYGVKD. The CDR3 extends over 15 amino acids. This CDR3 reads CAVREDRGRGETQYF. For the CDR3, the DNA is TGTGCCGTCAGGGAGGACAGGGGGCGTGGTGAGACCCAGTACTTC.

This clonotype was detected only a few times. V is TRBV6-1 and J is TRBJ2-1; D may correspond to TRBD1 or TRBD2 (5 bases each). The CDR3 covers 15 residues. V lost 3 bases, J lost 4 bases, and 13 bases lay in between. Germline lookup yields CDR1 MNHNS and CDR2 SASEGT. CDR3: CASSDREGPYNEQFF. DNA for the CDR3: TGTGCCAGCAGTGATAGAGAGGGGCCATACAATGAGCAGTTCTTC.

Concerning this clonotype: A junction end diverges from the germline sequence, so it may reflect a read error. CDR3 region: CSVVAEGMNNKQFF. CDR3 bases: TGCAGCGTAGTAGCGGAAGGGATGAACAATAAGCAGTTCTTC. The chain links TRBV29-1 to TRBJ2-5; D may be TRBD2 (6 bases). The DNA end lines up better with TRBJ2-1; the J call may be wrong. Germline CDR1 SQVTM, CDR2 ANQGSEA. This CDR3 has 14 amino acids.

About this clonotype: Its ends do not fully match the called genes, so a read error is possible. The rearrangement uses TRBV28 and TRBJ2-2; D is possibly TRBD1 (6 bases). Germline CDR1 MDHEN, CDR2 SYDVKM. This CDR3 has 13 residues. CDR3 bases: TGTGCCAGCAGAACAGGGCGGACCGGGGTGCTGTTTTTT. Translated: CASRTGRTGVLFF. Complete variable domain (other parts from reference TRBV28 and TRBJ2-2): DVKVTQSSRYLVKRTGEKVFLECVQDMDHENMFWYRQDPGLGLRLIYFSYDVKMKEKGDIPEGYSVSREKKERFSLILESASTNQTSMYLCASRTGRTGVLFFGEGSRLTVL.

The genes are TRBV30 and TRBJ2-5; D is possibly TRBD2 (5 bases). CDR3 length: 11 residues. Germline values: CDR1 GTSNPN, CDR2 SVGIG (reference sequence). Trimming removed 2 bases from V and 11 bases from J, with 12 bases in between. The CDR3 nucleotides are TGTGCCTGGAGTATCAGCCGAGGGCAGTACTTC. Amino acid sequence: CAWSISRGQYF.

The chain carries TRBV20-1 and TRBJ1-2, with a possible D match to TRBD1 (6 bases). CDR3 size: 11 residues. V was cut by 5 bases and J by 7 bases, with 11 bases left in between. Looked up from germline, CDR1 is DFQATT and CDR2 is SNEGSKA (reference sequence). This CDR3 reads CSAPGGGGYTF. The CDR3 coding sequence is TGCAGTGCTCCCGGGGGCGGTGGCTACACCTTC.

This chain connects TRBV10-3 to TRBJ2-1; TRBD2 aligns across 15 bases. The CDR3 contains 19 residues. Losses at the gene ends were 3 bases for V and 2 bases for J; bases not matched to a gene: 8. Looked up from germline, CDR1 is ENHRY and CDR2 is SYGVKD. The CDR3 DNA reads TGTGCCATCAGTGAATGGACTAGCGGGAGGGCCCAGCCCTACAATGAGCAGTTCTTC. Its protein product is CAISEWTSGRAQPYNEQFF.

This clonotype appeared many times. The chain's CDR3 is CASSQRSSYNEQFF. As DNA, the CDR3 is TGTGCCAGCAGCCAAAGGAGCTCCTACAATGAGCAGTTCTTC. The chain combines TRBV3-1 with TRBJ2-1, with D hard to call. The germline V gene has CDR1 LGHDT and CDR2 YNNKEL (reference sequence). The CDR3 spans 14 residues. V was trimmed by 2 bases and J by 0 bases, leaving 5 bases between them.

This clonotype was picked up a small number of times. V is TRBV2 and J is TRBJ2-2, with D perhaps matching TRBD1 or TRBD2 (5 bases each). V shed 6 bases and J shed 3 bases, with 11 bases lying between them. Germline V gives CDR1 SNHLY, CDR2 FYNNEI. This CDR3 is 14 amino acids long. CDR3 DNA sequence: TGTGCCAGCAGACGGGACGGTTACACCGGGGAGCTGTTTTTT. This codes for CASRRDGYTGELFF.

In its sample, this clonotype was seen many times. This chain uses TRBV29-1 with TRBJ2-1; TRBD2 agrees at 11 bases. The germline V gene has CDR1 SQVTM and CDR2 ANQGSEA. V gave up 4 bases and J gave up 7 bases; unmatched junction bases: 9. This CDR3 region has 15 residues. The chain's CDR3 is CSVAAGTSGTNEQFF. The CDR3 DNA reads as TGCAGCGTTGCCGCCGGGACTAGCGGCACGAATGAGCAGTTCTTC.

The V gene is TRBV6-2 or TRBV6-3, the J gene TRBJ2-1; the match to TRBD2 covers 12 bases. CDR1 and CDR2 from the germline V gene are MNHEY and SVGEGT. The CDR3 totals 17 residues. Unmatched junction bases numbered 9, after V lost 2 bases and J lost 7 bases. The CDR3 nucleotides read TGTGCCAGCAGTTACCTACTAGGACTAGCGGGGAGGAATGAGCAGTTCTTC. It specifies CASSYLLGLAGRNEQFF.

This clonotype was seen a handful of times. The J gene is TRBJ2-7, the V gene TRBV29-1; the match to TRBD1 covers 7 bases. The CDR3 is 14 amino acids. The trim removed 6 bases at V and 6 bases at J, leaving 14 bases unmatched. The V gene's germline CDR1 is SQVTM and CDR2 ANQGSEA. Written as DNA, the CDR3 is TGCAGCGTGGCTACCCCGAAGACAGGGTTCGAGCAGTACTTC. It encodes CSVATPKTGFEQYF.

This clonotype was seen at least ten times. This chain connects TRBV28 to TRBJ1-6, with D perhaps matching TRBD1 (6 bases). This CDR3 has 14 amino acids. Per germline, CDR1 MDHEN and CDR2 SYDVKM. Trimming removed 6 bases at V and 6 bases at J, with 12 bases between. The CDR3 protein is CASSSGTSNSPLHF. DNA for the CDR3: TGTGCCAGCAGCTCCGGGACAAGTAATTCACCCCTCCACTTT.

This clonotype was recorded many times. The chain combines TRBV7-3 with TRBJ1-4; a weak D match, TRBD1 (6 bases). V lost 5 bases and J lost 5, with 15 bases in between. The CDR3 extends over 15 amino acids. Per the germline V gene, CDR1 is SGHTA and CDR2 is FQGTGA. The CDR3 DNA reads as TGTGCCAGCAGCCTAAGTCCAGGGGCGAATGAAAAACTGTTTTTT. Translation: CASSLSPGANEKLFF.

This clonotype appeared many times. The chain joins TRBV27 to TRBJ1-1; D unresolved. The V end was cut by 6 bases, the J end by 1 base, with 6 bases between. The CDR3 sequence is 12 residues long. Germline CDR1 MNHEY, CDR2 SMNVEV (reference sequence). This chain's CDR3 is CASSRTNTEAFF. CDR3 DNA: TGTGCCAGCAGCAGAACGAACACTGAAGCTTTCTTT.

The genes are TRBV20-1 and TRBJ2-5; TRBD2 might be the D (6 bases). The J call is doubtful: the DNA matches TRBJ2-1 better. The CDR3 loop spans 15 amino acids. In germline, CDR1 is DFQATT, CDR2 SNEGSKA (reference sequence). The CDR3, as DNA: TGCAGTGCTACCCCGAGTGAAGTTCTGGGAGGCGAGCAGTTCTTC. It specifies CSATPSEVLGGEQFF.

This clonotype was counted a single time. A junction end diverges from the germline sequence, so it may reflect a read error. The chain is built from TRBV4-1 and TRBJ2-7; weak D call: TRBD2 (5 bases). Germline V gives CDR1 MGHRA, CDR2 YSYEKL. This CDR3 region has 14 residues. The DNA of the CDR3 is TGCACCAGCAGCCATCGGGCAGGAGGCTACGAGCAGTACTTC. It translates to CTSSHRAGGYEQYF.

This clonotype showed up many times. The genes are TRBV29-1 and TRBJ2-5; the D gene is possibly TRBD2 (5 bases). There are 14 residues in the CDR3. The germline V gene encodes CDR1 SQVTM and CDR2 ANQGSEA. V lost 4 bases and J 5 bases, leaving 17 bases between the germline ends. Here the CDR3 reads CSVVRVGVLETQYF. CDR3 in DNA: TGCAGCGTTGTACGAGTGGGAGTATTGGAGACCCAGTACTTC.